This TCR beta chain was found in a study of T cells in Graves' hyperthyroidism and ophthalmopathy. From RNA transcripts, TCR beta CDR3 regions were amplified. HTBI primers drove first-round RT-PCR of the TCR CDR3. One entry per CDR3 protein results from TCRdb running MiXCR on the multiplex PCR reads. The sample carries hundreds of thousands of distinct CDR3 sequences, 20% to 25% recorded once. The germline V gene has CDR1 SGHVS and CDR2 FQNEAQ. V lost 4 bases to trimming and J lost 3 bases; unmatched junction nucleotides: 4. The CDR3 runs 14 residues. Uncontrolled infection, other autoimmune disease, pregnancy or lactation led to exclusion.

Sequencing was done on a sample of blood. The rearrangement links TRBV7-8 to TRBJ2-7; TRBD1 aligns across 9 bases. This TCR was recovered from a man aged 25 to 45 with Graves' ophthalmopathy. The chain's CDR3 is CASSSWTGDYEQYF. The CDR3 DNA follows: TGTGCCAGCAGCTCTTGGACAGGGGACTACGAGCAGTACTTC. Using reference TRBV7-8 and TRBJ2-7 for the parts outside the CDR3, the full variable domain is GAGVSQSPRYKVAKRGQDVALRCDPISGHVSLFWYQQALGQGPEFLTYFQNEAQLDKSGLPSDRFFAERPEGSVSTLKIQRTQQEDSAVYLCASSSWTGDYEQYFGPGTRLTVT.